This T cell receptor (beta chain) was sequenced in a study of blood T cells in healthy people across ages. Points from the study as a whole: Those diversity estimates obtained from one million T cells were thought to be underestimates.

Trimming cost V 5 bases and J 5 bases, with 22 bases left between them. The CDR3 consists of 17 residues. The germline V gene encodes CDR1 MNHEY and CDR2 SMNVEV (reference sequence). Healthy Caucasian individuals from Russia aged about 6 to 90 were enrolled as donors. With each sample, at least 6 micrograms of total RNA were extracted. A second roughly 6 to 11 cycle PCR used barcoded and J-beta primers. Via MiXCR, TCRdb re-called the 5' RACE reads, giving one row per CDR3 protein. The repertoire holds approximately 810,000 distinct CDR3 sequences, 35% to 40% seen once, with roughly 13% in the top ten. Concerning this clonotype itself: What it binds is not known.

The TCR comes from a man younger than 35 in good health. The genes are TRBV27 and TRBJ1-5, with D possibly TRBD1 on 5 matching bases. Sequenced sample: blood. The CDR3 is CASSRLGFGGGDQPQHF. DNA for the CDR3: TGTGCCAGCAGTCGGTTAGGCTTCGGGGGAGGAGATCAGCCCCAGCATTTT.